A single TCR beta chain is shown here with its context. Its target is not known. The data stem from a study of shared clonotypes between healthy human individuals. TCRdb's copy holds only in-frame clones and misses some; the assay was immunoSEQ multiplex PCR. Found here are more than 1.2 million clones, around 98.5% of them singletons; the top ten hold roughly 0.35%. Findings and limits, study-wide: Clonotype sharing among donors was thought likely to change with sequencing depth. Among non-shared clonotypes, generation probabilities were lower than among those shared by all four donors.

The investigators split CD4+ cells into a CD45RA+ naive subset and a CD45RA-negative memory subset. This receptor was identified in a man aged 30-40 years in good health. What was sequenced was naive CD4+ T cells sorted from blood. As to subset: CD45RA+ positively selected.

CDR3 sequence reads: CASSLQGEVDGYTF. Here the CDR3 DNA reads TGCGCCAGCAGCTTACAGGGTGAGGTGGATGGCTACACCTTC. The rearrangement uses TRBV5-1 and TRBJ1-2; a weak D match, TRBD1 (6 bases). The CDR3 extends over 14 amino acids. The germline V and J ends were trimmed by 2 bases and 6 bases, with 14 bases remaining between them. Per germline, CDR1 SGHRS and CDR2 YFSETQ.